This is a list of T cell receptor beta chains from one sample in a study of T-cell reconstitution after alpha-beta-depleted transplantation in children. In TCRdb, the PCR reads were re-called with MiXCR into one record per CDR3 protein. The sample includes 350,000 to 500,000 distinct CDR3 sequences, 43% of them seen just once. The sequenced sample was PBMCs, obtained before TCRalphabeta/CD19-depleted stem cell transplant. The receptors stem from a girl aged 2 to 9 with aplastic anemia, due to receive a stem cell transplant. Both conserved end residues are part of each CDR3. Fields, in order: J gene, V gene, clone size, D gene, CDR3 protein, CDR3 DNA. D genes are given only for firm matches. Clone size is shown for a subset of rows, as once, few, many or a class of expanded clone.

TRBJ2-3 TRBV5-1 many . CASRGRTYTDTQYF TGCGCCAGCAGGGGACGGACTTACACAGATACGCAGTATTTT
TRBJ2-6 TRBV20-1 few TRBD1 CSAAGTGSSGANVLTF TGCAGTGCTGCCGGGACAGGCAGCTCTGGGGCCAACGTCCTGACTTTC
TRBJ2-5 TRBV3-1 . . CASSEGRGVGTQYF TGTGCCAGCAGCGAGGGTCGGGGAGTGGGGACCCAGTACTTC
TRBJ1-3 TRBV4-2 . . CASSQEGSAGNTIYF TGTGCCAGCAGCCAAGAGGGTAGTGCTGGAAACACCATATATTTT
TRBJ2-7 TRBV28 few . CASYAGERTGEQYF TGTGCCAGCTACGCCGGGGAGCGAACAGGAGAGCAGTACTTC
TRBJ2-7 TRBV5-1 . . CASSPALGRVYEQYF TGCGCCAGCAGCCCGGCTCTTGGCAGGGTGTACGAGCAGTACTTC
TRBJ1-5 TRBV12-3/TRBV12-4 . TRBD1 CASSPRDRLRNQPQHF TGTGCCAGCAGTCCCAGGGACAGGTTACGGAATCAGCCCCAGCATTTT
TRBJ2-7 TRBV4-1 many TRBD2 CASSLRTALAGDGYEQYF TGCGCCAGCAGCCTTCGGACGGCCCTAGCGGGAGATGGCTACGAGCAGTACTTC
TRBJ2-2 TRBV5-4 . . CASSLWQGSTGELFF TGTGCCAGCAGCTTGTGGCAGGGGAGCACCGGGGAGCTGTTTTTT
TRBJ2-1 TRBV6-1 few TRBD1 CASSGGQSGNEQFF TGTGCCAGCAGTGGGGGACAGTCTGGCAATGAGCAGTTCTTC
TRBJ2-3 TRBV20-1 . TRBD2 CSARLGLAGTDTQYF TGCAGTGCTAGACTAGGACTAGCGGGAACAGATACGCAGTATTTT
TRBJ2-6 TRBV20-1 . . CSAGNRRSSGANVLTF TGCAGTGCCGGTAACAGGAGGAGCTCTGGGGCCAACGTCCTGACTTTC
TRBJ2-7 TRBV3-1 . TRBD2 CASSPGTSTYEQYF TGTGCCAGCAGCCCGGGGACTAGTACTTACGAGCAGTACTTC
TRBJ2-7 TRBV27 few . CASSRRKDEQYF TGTGCCAGCAGTCGCAGAAAGGACGAGCAGTACTTC
TRBJ1-1 TRBV7-9 . . CASSFPGIMNTEAFF TGTGCCAGCAGCTTCCCGGGGATTATGAACACTGAAGCTTTCTTT
TRBJ2-7 TRBV20-1 . . CSARDVAGGEQYF TGCAGTGCTAGGGATGTAGCCGGGGGCGAGCAGTACTTC
TRBJ2-7 TRBV12-3/TRBV12-4 many . CASSSIFYEQYF TGTGCCAGCAGTTCTATCTTCTACGAGCAGTACTTC
TRBJ2-7 TRBV20-1 . TRBD2 CSASGTSEGYEQYF TGCAGTGCTAGCGGGACTAGCGAGGGCTACGAGCAGTACTTC
TRBJ2-4 TRBV7-9 . . CASSFRDQNIQYF TGTGCCAGCAGCTTCCGGGACCAAAACATTCAGTACTTC
TRBJ2-7 TRBV7-3 . . CASSVLQGYEQYF TGTGCCAGCAGCGTACTTCAGGGGTACGAGCAGTACTTC
TRBJ2-5 TRBV4-2 . . CASSQGVKRTAGETQYF TGTGCCAGCAGCCAAGGGGTTAAGCGGACAGCCGGGGAGACCCAGTACTTC
TRBJ1-2 TRBV6-6 . . CASRRNAGGGYTF TGTGCCAGCAGACGGAACGCCGGGGGCGGCTACACCTTC
TRBJ2-1 TRBV5-1 few . CASSLGGTPNEQFF TGCGCCAGCAGCTTAGGGGGGACCCCCAATGAGCAGTTCTTC
TRBJ1-2 TRBV5-6 . . CASSPYQAAGYGYTF TGTGCCAGCAGCCCCTATCAGGCCGCGGGTTATGGCTACACCTTC
TRBJ2-7 TRBV9 . . CASSVDSLRYEQYF TGTGCCAGCAGCGTAGATTCCTTAAGATACGAGCAGTACTTC
TRBJ1-2 TRBV20-1 many TRBD1 CSARAPGQAYGYTF TGCAGTGCTAGAGCTCCGGGACAGGCTTATGGCTACACCTTC
TRBJ2-7 TRBV5-1 . . CASSSSAGGQSYEQYF TGCGCCAGCAGCTCGAGCGCCGGGGGGCAGTCCTACGAGCAGTACTTC
TRBJ2-2 TRBV9 . . CASSVAAGTGELFF TGTGCCAGCAGCGTAGCCGCGGGGACCGGGGAGCTGTTTTTT
TRBJ2-5 TRBV5-4 . . CASSLVGLGGKETQYF TGTGCCAGCAGCTTGGTAGGACTAGGGGGAAAAGAGACCCAGTACTTC
TRBJ1-1 TRBV6-5 . . CASSLLVGPSMNTEAFF TGTGCCAGCAGCCTACTCGTTGGGCCTTCTATGAACACTGAAGCTTTCTTT
TRBJ2-2 TRBV20-1 . . CSARASGAVGELFF TGCAGTGCTAGGGCCTCGGGGGCTGTCGGGGAGCTGTTTTTT
TRBJ2-6 TRBV7-2 many . CASSFRGAGANVLTF TGTGCCAGCAGCTTCCGAGGGGCTGGGGCCAACGTCCTGACTTTC
TRBJ1-1 TRBV11-2 . . CASSPPGAVRNTEAFF TGTGCCAGCAGCCCGCCTGGTGCAGTAAGGAACACTGAAGCTTTCTTT
TRBJ2-1 TRBV7-9 . . CASSPLTKAFF TGTGCCAGCAGCCCCCTAACCAAGGCGTTCTTC
TRBJ2-1 TRBV20-1 . . CSARPGPGLSREQFF TGCAGTGCCCGGCCGGGACCGGGCCTCTCGCGGGAGCAGTTCTTC
TRBJ2-3 TRBV15 . TRBD2 CATSKVRLAGGPDTQYF TGTGCCACCAGCAAGGTTAGGCTAGCGGGAGGGCCAGATACGCAGTATTTT
TRBJ1-1 TRBV6-5 . . CASSYSGFGARTEAFF TGTGCCAGCAGTTACTCCGGGTTCGGGGCTAGAACTGAAGCTTTCTTT
TRBJ2-1 TRBV12-3/TRBV12-4 many TRBD1 CASRTTGVEQFF TGTGCCAGCAGGACGACAGGGGTGGAGCAGTTCTTC
TRBJ2-7 TRBV18 . TRBD2 CASSLSGTSGNEQYF TGTGCCAGCTCACTATCCGGGACTAGCGGGAACGAGCAGTACTTC
TRBJ2-1 TRBV7-2 . . CASSPREGSSSYNEQFF TGTGCCAGCAGCCCCCGGGAAGGGTCGAGCTCCTACAATGAGCAGTTCTTC
TRBJ2-1 TRBV20-1 few . CSARDRGYNEQFF TGCAGTGCTAGAGATCGGGGCTACAATGAGCAGTTCTTC
TRBJ2-1 TRBV11-2 few TRBD2 CASSKRLAGIYNEQFF TGTGCCAGCAGCAAACGACTAGCGGGCATCTACAATGAGCAGTTCTTC
TRBJ2-1 TRBV3-1 . . CASSQMWGTQGNEQFF TGTGCCAGCAGCCAAATGTGGGGGACCCAAGGCAATGAGCAGTTCTTC
TRBJ2-7 TRBV12-3/TRBV12-4 many TRBD1 CATRQGWNEQYF TGTGCCACTCGACAGGGTTGGAACGAGCAGTACTTC
TRBJ1-6 TRBV6-5 . . CASSYSPTRVNSPLHF TGTGCCAGCAGTTACTCCCCGACAAGGGTTAATTCACCCCTCCACTTT
TRBJ2-1 TRBV29-1 . . CSVPYFNEQFF TGCAGCGTGCCTTACTTCAATGAGCAGTTCTTC
TRBJ2-1 TRBV7-9 few . CASSPNYNEQFF TGTGCCAGCAGCCCAAACTACAATGAGCAGTTCTTC